This is a list of T cell receptor beta chains from one sample in a study of blood T cell repertoires in COVID-19. The protocol was immunoSEQ multiplex PCR, while the TCRdb copy is restricted to in-frame clones and leaves out a portion. The sample holds roughly 250,000 clones, about four fifths seen once. Sequenced: peripheral blood. Receptors were obtained from a woman older than 75 with acute or convalescent COVID-19. CDR3s include the opening cysteine and the closing phenylalanine or tryptophan. The D gene is left open where the match is weak. The listing skips clone size in some rows; elsewhere it reads once, few, many or a size class.

cdr3_nt cdr3_aa d_call v_call clone_size j_call
TGCGCCAGCAGCCTTGGACTAGCGGGCACAGATACGCAGTATTTT CASSLGLAGTDTQYF TRBD2 TRBV4-1 . TRBJ2-3
TGTGCCAGCAGCCGGGATCCCTGGAGCTCCTACAATGAGCAGTTCTTC CASSRDPWSSYNEQFF . TRBV7-2 . TRBJ2-1
TGTGCCAGCAGCCAAGAGTGGAGAGGCAATCAGCCCCAGCATTTT CASSQEWRGNQPQHF . TRBV14 . TRBJ1-5
TGTGCCAGCAGCAAGTGGACAGGGGGCACTTCCTCCTACGAGCAGTACTTC CASSKWTGGTSSYEQYF TRBD1 TRBV7-2 . TRBJ2-7
TGCGCCAGCAGCTTCGGACAGGGACCAACTTACGAGCAGTACTTC CASSFGQGPTYEQYF TRBD1 TRBV5-1 . TRBJ2-7
TGTGCCAGCAGCTTAGGCCAAAGGGAGGGCTTCTTCTACGAGCAGTACTTC CASSLGQREGFFYEQYF TRBD2 TRBV7-6 few TRBJ2-7
TGTGCCAGCAGTTTATTGCGTAGCACAGATACGCAGTATTTT CASSLLRSTDTQYF . TRBV2 . TRBJ2-3
TGTGCCAGCAGCCCACTCTTGGGGGGGCCCCAGCATTTT CASSPLLGGPQHF . TRBV7-9 . TRBJ1-5
TGTGCCAGCAGCCCGTGGACAGGGACAACTAATGAAAAACTGTTTTTT CASSPWTGTTNEKLFF TRBD1 TRBV7-9 . TRBJ1-4
TGTGCCAGCTCACCTACAGGGTTGGGGAACACTGAAGCTTTCTTT CASSPTGLGNTEAFF . TRBV18 . TRBJ1-1
TGTGCCAGCAGCCCGGGACAGGGGGTTGAAAAACTGTTTTTT CASSPGQGVEKLFF TRBD1 TRBV3-1/TRBV3-2 . TRBJ1-4
TGTGCCAGCCTCCCTGGAGGTCAGGGAGGTACCGGGGAGCTGTTTTTT CASLPGGQGGTGELFF . TRBV7-9 . TRBJ2-2
TGTGCCAGCAGCTCGGCAGGGGTCGGTGAAAAACTGTTTTTT CASSSAGVGEKLFF . TRBV5-4 . TRBJ1-4
TGTGCCAGCAGTAGACAGGGGGCTAGGGAAAAACTGTTTTTT CASSRQGAREKLFF TRBD1 TRBV28 . TRBJ1-4
TGTGCCAGCAGCCCTGGCAAGCAGTACTTC CASSPGKQYF . TRBV3-1/TRBV3-2 . TRBJ2-7
TGTGCCAGCAGTTCTTCTCAGGGGGCGGTTGAAAAACTGTTTTTT CASSSSQGAVEKLFF TRBD1 TRBV6-5 . TRBJ1-4
TGTGCCAGCAGCCCGAAGACAGGGGAAGAGAATGAAAAACTGTTTTTT CASSPKTGEENEKLFF TRBD1 TRBV9 . TRBJ1-4
TGTGCCAGCAGACCCACCCTCGGGAGGACAGGGTTTCCCTACGAGCAGTACTTC CASRPTLGRTGFPYEQYF . TRBV2 once TRBJ2-7
TGCGCCAGCAGCCTAAGCGCCAAACAGGGCTCCTACGAGCAGTACTTC CASSLSAKQGSYEQYF . TRBV5-1 . TRBJ2-7
TGTGCCAGCAGCGTAGGACAGGGAAGTTCACCCCTCCACTTT CASSVGQGSSPLHF TRBD1 TRBV7-9 . TRBJ1-6
TGTGCCAGCAGCCCCAGGGGGGATGCGGAGCAGTACTTC CASSPRGDAEQYF . TRBV7-9 many TRBJ2-7
TGTGCCAGCAGAATAGGCGGGCCGCACCACGAGCAGTACTTC CASRIGGPHHEQYF . TRBV28 . TRBJ2-7
TGTGCCAGCAGCTCCCGGACAGGAGAAGATACGCAGTATTTT CASSSRTGEDTQYF TRBD1 TRBV11-3 . TRBJ2-3
TGTGCCAGCAGGCTGACAGGGGGCTACACTGAAGCTTTCTTT CASRLTGGYTEAFF TRBD1 TRBV27 . TRBJ1-1
TGTGCCAGTAGTATAGAGACAGGGAGCACTGAAGCTTTCTTT CASSIETGSTEAFF TRBD1 TRBV19 once TRBJ1-1
TGTGCCAGCAGATCATCAGGGGGCTCTAATCAGCCCCAGCATTTT CASRSSGGSNQPQHF TRBD1 TRBV28 . TRBJ1-5
TGTGCCAGCAGTTACTCCAGGGGGGACACAGATACGCAGTATTTT CASSYSRGDTDTQYF . TRBV6-6 . TRBJ2-3
TGTGCCAGCAGCGTAGACAGCTCCTACAATGAGCAGTTCTTC CASSVDSSYNEQFF . TRBV9 . TRBJ2-1
TGTGCCACCAGTTCCACAGGGACGGCTGGAAACACCATATATTTT CATSSTGTAGNTIYF . TRBV24-1 . TRBJ1-3
TGCGCCAGCAGCGAGACTACAGGGTCTGGAAACATTCAGTACTTC CASSETTGSGNIQYF . TRBV5-1 . TRBJ2-4
TGTGCCAGCAGATCCTTGGGGGGCACTGAAGCTTTCTTT CASRSLGGTEAFF . TRBV6-5 . TRBJ1-1
TGCGCCAGCAGCTTGTGGGGAGAGAATGAAAAACTGTTTTTT CASSLWGENEKLFF . TRBV5-1 . TRBJ1-4
TGTGCCAGCGGACGGGACAGGGGTAACCACGGGGAGCTGTTTTTT CASGRDRGNHGELFF TRBD1 TRBV13 . TRBJ2-2
TGTGCCAGCAGTTTATGGACCAGGGCGGATGGCTACACCTTC CASSLWTRADGYTF . TRBV28 . TRBJ1-2
TGTGCCAGCAGCCGCCTTGAGGCAAACTATGGCTACACCTTC CASSRLEANYGYTF . TRBV3-1/TRBV3-2 . TRBJ1-2
TGTGCCACCAGTGAAACAGGGGCCCCCTACAATGAGCAGTTCTTC CATSETGAPYNEQFF TRBD1 TRBV24-1 . TRBJ2-1
TGTGCCAGCAGTTACTGGGGGGATGCCGGGGAGCTGTTTTTT CASSYWGDAGELFF . TRBV6-5 . TRBJ2-2
TGTGCCAGCTCACCACGGGCCAACGAGCAGTACTTC CASSPRANEQYF . TRBV18 . TRBJ2-7
TGTGCCAGCAGAGGACAGGGGACGCAGCCCCAGCATTTT CASRGQGTQPQHF TRBD1 TRBV2 . TRBJ1-5
TGTGCCAGCAGCCCCCGGGAGACAGATACGCAGTATTTT CASSPRETDTQYF . TRBV3-1/TRBV3-2 . TRBJ2-3
TGTGCCAGCAGCGTCGGACAGGGAATGGGAGAGACCCAGTACTTC CASSVGQGMGETQYF TRBD1 TRBV9 . TRBJ2-5